This entry is about one T cell receptor (beta chain). The CDR3 is 17 residues long. CDR1 SGHTA and CDR2 FQGNSA come from the germline V gene. The germline V and J ends were trimmed by 2 bases and 2 bases, with 19 bases remaining between them. The data are from a study of OX40 agonist ivuxolimab in advanced cancers. Study-level background: Every 2 weeks, ivuxolimab was infused into the patients intravenously at between 0.01 and 10 mg/kg. A male proportion of 82.7% was recorded, with mean age 60 years and range about 20 to 85.

TCRdb keeps only in-frame clones here, not all; method: immunoSEQ multiplex PCR. The sample shows some 47,000 clones, approximately 80% of them seen only once. The clonotype originates from an adult with an advanced solid tumor such as melanoma, head and neck, liver or kidney cancer. V and J are TRBV7-2 and TRBJ2-7; possibly TRBD2 for D (6 bases). This material consisted of CD4+ or CD8+ T cells sorted from blood, taken in a trial of the OX40 agonist ivuxolimab. The DNA for the CDR3 is TGTGCCAGCAGCTTAATAGGAGGGCGGGACCTAACCTACGAGCAGTACTTC. Its protein is CASSLIGGRDLTYEQYF. Looking up the rest from reference TRBV7-2 and TRBJ2-7 gives the full variable domain: GAGVSQSPSNKVTEKGKDVELRCDPISGHTALYWYRQSLGQGLEFLIYFQGNSAPDKSGLPSDRFSAERTGGSVSTLTIQRTQQEDSAVYLCASSLIGGRDLTYEQYFGPGTRLTVT.